This T cell receptor beta chain comes out of a study of blood T cell repertoires in COVID-19. In the study overall: Material from acute and convalescent COVID-19 was sourced from the United States, Italy and Spain. The analysed material was cDNA or gDNA that came from T cells, B-cell-depleted T cells, or PBMCs.

CDR1 SEHNR and CDR2 FQNEAQ come from the germline V gene (reference sequence). Trimming took 3 bases from V and 8 from J, leaving 16 bases between them. CDR3 length: 15 residues. In the original workflow: Amplification with reference gene primers provided the estimates of nucleated cell counts. The protocol was immunoSEQ multiplex PCR, while the TCRdb copy is restricted to in-frame clones and leaves out a portion. V, J and clone size were drawn from that table, and D and trimming were deduced from the DNA. In the table there are around 250,000 clones, about four fifths of which are singletons. V is TRBV7-9 and J is TRBJ1-4; D is ambiguous. The clonotype was recovered from a man aged 50 to 59 with active or convalescent COVID-19. Source material: peripheral blood. The CDR3 reads CASSFARDNSEKLFF. Written as DNA, the CDR3 is TGTGCCAGCAGCTTCGCCCGGGATAACAGCGAAAAACTGTTTTTT.